Below, 18 T cell receptor beta chains from the same sample are listed, as sequenced in a study of cytomegalovirus exposure and HLA in healthy donors. Amplification used 60 Vbeta primers and 13 Jbeta primers. Profiling relied on immunoSEQ multiplex PCR, and the TCRdb table lists in-frame clones only, not all of them. Of 170,000 or so clones listed, 75% to 85% are singletons. Sequencing input: PBMCs. The receptors originated from a woman aged 25 to 39 in good health and CMV-seropositive.

The CDR3 region has the DNA TGTGCCAGTAGTGGCAGAGGGATGAACACTGAAGCTTTCTTT. It specifies CASSGRGMNTEAFF. The chain recombines TRBV19 with TRBJ1-1; D unresolved. The CDR3 runs to 14 residues. CDR1 LNHDA and CDR2 SQIVND come from the germline V gene (reference sequence). The V end was cut by 5 bases, the J end by 0 bases, with 10 bases between.

The rearrangement links TRBV11-3 to TRBJ2-7; D unresolved. Looked up from germline, CDR1 is SGHNT and CDR2 is YENEEA. V was pared by 2 bases and J by 7 bases, with 12 bases between. CDR3 length: 13 residues. The DNA of the CDR3 is TGTGCCAGCAGCTTATTCGGTACTATTGAGCAGTACTTC. Translated: CASSLFGTIEQYF.

The V and J genes are TRBV29-1 and TRBJ1-1; the match to TRBD1 covers 9 bases. The CDR3 totals 12 residues. Germline V gene lookup returns CDR1 SQVTM and CDR2 ANQGSEA. In nucleotides, the CDR3 is TGCACCTCGGGGGACAGGGACACTGAAGCTTTCTTT. Amino acids: CTSGDRDTEAFF.

The chain is built from TRBV27 and TRBJ2-7, with a possible D match to TRBD1 (5 bases). This CDR3 comprises 14 residues. CDR1 MNHEY and CDR2 SMNVEV come from the germline V gene (reference sequence). The ends were cut back, 7 bases at V and 0 bases at J, with 13 bases in the middle. Here the CDR3 DNA reads TGTGCCAGCAAACAAACAGGAAGCTCCTACGAGCAGTACTTC. Protein sequence: CASKQTGSSYEQYF.

This sequence joins TRBV27 and TRBJ1-5, with TRBD1 as a possible D gene (6 bases). The germline gives CDR1 MNHEY, CDR2 SMNVEV (reference sequence). This CDR3 has 16 amino acids. Trimming pared 0 bases from V and 3 bases from J, leaving 12 bases between. DNA for the CDR3: TGTGCCAGCAGTTTATCCGGACAGATATCCAATCAGCCCCAGCATTTT. Translation gives CASSLSGQISNQPQHF.

The CDR3 DNA follows: TGTGCCAGCAGCAGGGGGCGAGAGGAAAAACTGTTTTTT. Protein: CASSRGREEKLFF. This chain joins TRBV6-5 and TRBJ1-4, with TRBD1 matching over 8 bases. The germline CDR1 and CDR2 sequences are MNHEY and SVGAGI. Trimming cost V 6 bases and J 8 bases; bases outside gene matches: 5. This CDR3 contains 13 residues.

J is TRBJ2-3 and V is TRBV4-2, with D possibly matching TRBD1 (5 bases). The CDR3 runs 14 residues. The V end was cut by 1 base, the J end by 3 bases, with 8 bases between. CDR1 and CDR2 from the germline V gene are LGHNA and YNFKEQ. The CDR3 bases are TGTGCCAGCAGCCAAGCTCAGGGTACAGATACGCAGTATTTT. Residues: CASSQAQGTDTQYF.

The V gene is TRBV2, the J gene TRBJ2-3, with a weak D call TRBD2 (6 bases). Germline CDR1 reads SNHLY; CDR2 reads FYNNEI. Trimming took off 7 bases at V and 1 base at J, with 27 bases between the two ends. The CDR3 loop spans 19 amino acids. The CDR3 loop reads CASTRSPGLTRDRTDTQYF. The CDR3 DNA follows: TGTGCCAGCACGCGATCTCCGGGACTTACGAGAGACCGCACAGATACGCAGTATTTT.

The chain is built from TRBV5-6 and TRBJ1-2, with a tentative D call TRBD1 (6 bases). The V and J ends lost 0 bases and 0 bases respectively, with 9 bases between them. The CDR3 extends over 15 amino acids. Germline assignment: CDR1 SGHDT and CDR2 YYEEEE. The CDR3 region has the DNA TGTGCCAGCAGCTTGGACAGGGTTACTAACTATGGCTACACCTTC. Translation: CASSLDRVTNYGYTF.

This clone has a handful of counts. The chain links TRBV9 to TRBJ2-1; D call uncertain. Trimming removed 0 bases at V and 4 bases at J, with 5 bases between. The CDR3 consists of 13 residues. Germline assignment: CDR1 SGDLS and CDR2 YYNGEE. Written as DNA, the CDR3 is TGTGCCAGCAGCGTAGAACGGTACAATGAGCAGTTCTTC. This encodes CASSVERYNEQFF.

The chain combines TRBV20-1 with TRBJ2-7; a weak D match, TRBD2 (5 bases). CDR1 and CDR2 from the germline V gene are DFQATT and SNEGSKA (reference sequence). V was trimmed by 6 bases and J by 6 bases, leaving 12 bases between them. This CDR3 is 11 amino acids long. CDR3 nucleotides: TGCAGTGCGCGAGGGCCATCCGAGCAGTACTTC. It yields the protein CSARGPSEQYF.

The V gene is TRBV10-3, the J gene TRBJ2-7; TRBD2 might be the D (6 bases). CDR1 is ENHRY and CDR2 is SYGVKD in the germline V gene. The V and J ends lost 10 bases and 2 bases respectively, with 18 bases between them. CDR3 size: 14 residues. The CDR3 DNA follows: TGTGCCACCCTGGGGGAGGTCGGGGCCTACGAGCAGTACTTC. Translation: CATLGEVGAYEQYF.

This clone was seen a handful of times. The CDR3 DNA reads as TGTGCCAGCACTACTGGCGGGGCCCTCACCGGGGAGCTGTTTTTT. This codes for CASTTGGALTGELFF. This rearrangement joins TRBV6-1 to TRBJ2-2, with a possible D match to TRBD2 (6 bases). The CDR3 covers 15 residues. CDR1 is MNHNS, CDR2 SASEGT, per germline. Trimming removed 7 bases from V and 4 bases from J, with 16 bases in between.

This chain links TRBV6-1 with TRBJ1-5, with a weak D call TRBD1 (6 bases). This CDR3 contains 13 residues. Trimming pared 8 bases from V and 6 bases from J, leaving 14 bases between. CDR1 is MNHNS, CDR2 SASEGT, per germline. The CDR3 DNA reads as TGTGCCAGCGGAAGGGGGTCGGGTCAGCCCCAGCATTTT. It translates to CASGRGSGQPQHF.

J is TRBJ2-2 and V is TRBV2, with D possibly TRBD2 on 5 matching bases. The germline V gene encodes CDR1 SNHLY and CDR2 FYNNEI. V gave up 6 bases and J gave up 6 bases, with 11 bases separating them. This CDR3 region has 13 residues. The DNA for the CDR3 is TGTGCCAGCAGCTCAAATAGCGCCGGGGAGCTGTTTTTT. It codes for CASSSNSAGELFF.

The chain links TRBV5-1 to TRBJ2-2; TRBD2 aligns across 8 bases. Looked up from germline, CDR1 is SGHRS and CDR2 is YFSETQ. The J segment lost 5 bases and the V segment lost 0 bases, leaving 3 bases of the junction unmatched. The CDR3 covers 15 residues. The CDR3 nucleotides read TGCGCCAGCAGCTTGGGGACTAGCAGTACCGGGGAGCTGTTTTTT. Translating it yields CASSLGTSSTGELFF.

The V call is TRBV11-3, the J call TRBJ2-3, with D possibly being TRBD2 (5 bases). CDR3 length equals 14 residues. The germline V gene encodes CDR1 SGHNT and CDR2 YENEEA. Trimming pared 6 bases from V and 6 bases from J, leaving 16 bases between. The CDR3 nucleotides read TGTGCCAGCAGTAAATTTAGCGATTCGGATACGCAGTATTTT. Translation gives CASSKFSDSDTQYF.

The chain carries TRBV5-4 and TRBJ2-3, with TRBD2 matching 7 bases. This CDR3 has 16 amino acids. Germline CDR1 is SGHNT and CDR2 is YYREEE (reference sequence). V shed 0 bases and J 4 bases; nucleotides not matched to a gene: 8. The CDR3 here is CASSLGGGRGADTQYF. For the CDR3, the DNA is TGTGCCAGCAGCTTGGGTGGCGGGAGAGGAGCAGATACGCAGTATTTT.